Each of the 7 T cell receptor beta chains below was sequenced from the same sample in a study of blood T cell repertoires in COVID-19. The method was immunoSEQ multiplex PCR; TCRdb's version includes in-frame clones alone and lacks a portion of them. The sample has approximately 350,000 clones; 80% to 90% are singletons. Material: peripheral blood. The receptors come from a woman aged 25 to 39 with COVID-19, enrolled during active disease.

This rearrangement joins TRBV19 to TRBJ2-7; TRBD1 agrees at 7 bases. The germline CDR1 and CDR2 sequences are LNHDA and SQIVND (reference sequence). This CDR3 has 15 residues. V lost 4 bases and J lost 0; bases outside the gene matches: 6. Here the CDR3 DNA reads TGTGCCAGTAGTACCGGACAGGACAGCTCCTACGAGCAGTACTTC. It yields the protein CASSTGQDSSYEQYF.

V and J are TRBV7-9 and TRBJ1-2; D gene uncertain. Trimming pared 1 base from V and 8 bases from J, leaving 11 bases between. CDR1 and CDR2 (germline): SEHNR, FQNEAQ (reference sequence). The CDR3 extends over 13 amino acids. CDR3 bases: TGTGCCAGCAGCTTAGTGGGGAGTAACGGCTACACCTTC. This translates into CASSLVGSNGYTF.

This clone was detected only once. CDR3 sequence (DNA): TGTGCCAGCAGCTTAAGGTGGACAGGGGGGCACAATGAGCAGTTCTTC. Translating it yields CASSLRWTGGHNEQFF. The gene calls are TRBV7-9 and TRBJ2-1; 10 bases match TRBD1. Germline CDR1 SEHNR, CDR2 FQNEAQ (reference sequence). This CDR3 has 16 residues. V was clipped by 2 bases and J by 5 bases; unmatched bases: 6.

The chain joins TRBV7-6 to TRBJ1-1, with 7 bases fitting TRBD1. Germline lookup yields CDR1 SGHVS and CDR2 FNYEAQ. The CDR3 loop spans 16 amino acids. Trimming at V came to 4 bases and at J to 5 bases, leaving 13 bases not matched to a gene. In DNA, the CDR3 is TGTGCCAGCAGCTCCTCCTGGAGGGGGCATGGGACTGAAGCTTTCTTT. Translation gives CASSSSWRGHGTEAFF.

V is TRBV10-3 and J is TRBJ2-1; unclear D gene. The CDR3 runs 12 residues. The germline V gene has CDR1 ENHRY and CDR2 SYGVKD. With 2 bases removed from V and 6 bases from J, the gap between germline ends came to 5 bases. CDR3 nucleotides: TGTGCCATCAGTGAGGCGGTCAATGAGCAGTTCTTC. Translating it yields CAISEAVNEQFF.

In this sample, this clone turned up a few times. The V gene is TRBV29-1, the J gene TRBJ2-7; D is perhaps TRBD1 (5 bases). The germline V and J ends were trimmed by 4 bases and 4 bases, with 26 bases remaining between them. This CDR3 is built from 17 residues. Germline CDR1 reads SQVTM; CDR2 reads ANQGSEA. This CDR3 is CSVVTDWGRGIEYEQYF. CDR3 sequence (DNA): TGCAGCGTTGTCACAGACTGGGGCAGAGGCATAGAGTACGAGCAGTACTTC.

The rearrangement joins TRBV7-9 to TRBJ1-2, with 9 positions matching TRBD1. The CDR3 spans 16 residues. The germline V gene encodes CDR1 SEHNR and CDR2 FQNEAQ (reference sequence). J lost 8 bases, V lost 6 bases, and 16 bases had no gene match. In DNA, the CDR3 is TGTGCCAGCAGTCCCACAGGGGGCTATGAGTTAGGCGGCTACACCTTC. Translated, it gives CASSPTGGYELGGYTF. The full variable domain, its missing parts supplied by reference TRBV7-9 and TRBJ1-2, is DTGVSQNPRHKITKRGQNVTFRCDPISEHNRLYWYRQTLGQGPEFLTYFQNEAQLEKSRLLSDRFSAERPKGSFSTLEIQRTEQGDSAMYLCASSPTGGYELGGYTFGSGTRLTVV.